This TCR beta chain was documented in a study of somatic mutations in cytotoxic T cells in rheumatoid arthritis. Study at large: Flow sorting at nearly 100% purity was applied to some V beta antibody-stained T-cell populations, which included V beta1+ cells sequenced for TCRB.

Flow cytometry was used to check the purity of CD4+ and CD8+ cells, which had been isolated by positive magnetic bead selection. Assay: immunoSEQ multiplex PCR; the TCRdb copy retains only in-frame clones and omits some. The repertoire holds 9,500 to 15,000 clones, with about four fifths as singletons. The CDR3 runs 15 residues. The ends lost 5 bases at V and 3 bases at J; junction bases unmatched: 4. Germline CDR1 MNHEY, CDR2 SVGAGI. This sequence joins TRBV6-5 and TRBJ1-3; 10 bases are shared with TRBD1. This TCR came from an older woman in good health. Sample: CD8+ T cells sorted from blood. CDR3 sequence: CASSLTGGSGNTIYF. CDR3 sequence (DNA): TGTGCCAGCAGTCTGACAGGGGGCAGTGGAAACACCATATATTTT.